This is a list of T cell receptor beta chains from one sample in a study of human T cells and chemical hapten exposure. TCRdb reanalysed the RACE reads using MiXCR and keeps one entry per CDR3 protein. The data contain about 77,000 distinct CDR3 sequences, approximately 8.1% of them singletons. Source material: whole blood. The source is a female donor in good health. Some clones in this sample may be carry-over from other donors' samples. The CDR3 runs from the conserved cysteine through the conserved F or W. The order of the fields is J gene, V gene, CDR3 protein.

TRBJ2-7 TRBV14 CASSQEFGAYEQYF
TRBJ2-7 TRBV20-1 CSASQGSHEQYF
TRBJ2-5 TRBV6-5 CASRTSTAKQETQYF
TRBJ2-5 TRBV20-1 CSAYHQETQYF
TRBJ1-1 TRBV30 CAWNLATGGRAFF
TRBJ2-3 TRBV13 CASSLGLGPDTQYF
TRBJ1-5 TRBV5-6 CASSLAGPGQGYWNQPQHF
TRBJ1-5 TRBV7-9 CASSLAGHSYQPQHF
TRBJ1-3 TRBV10-3 CAISVYRDNTIYF
TRBJ1-6 TRBV2 CASGRQAGSINSPLHF
TRBJ2-1 TRBV5-1 CASRLGAEYEQFF
TRBJ1-1 TRBV20-1 CSARRNWDTEAFF